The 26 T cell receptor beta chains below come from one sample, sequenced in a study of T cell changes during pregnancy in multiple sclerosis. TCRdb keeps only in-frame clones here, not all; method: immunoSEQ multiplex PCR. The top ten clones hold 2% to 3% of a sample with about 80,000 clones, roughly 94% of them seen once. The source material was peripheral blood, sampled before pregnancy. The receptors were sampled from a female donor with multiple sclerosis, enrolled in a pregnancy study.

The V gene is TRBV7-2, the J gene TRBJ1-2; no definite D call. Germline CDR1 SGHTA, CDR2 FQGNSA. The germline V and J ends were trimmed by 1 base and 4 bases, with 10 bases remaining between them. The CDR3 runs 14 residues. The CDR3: CASSLDSGFYGYTF. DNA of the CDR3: TGTGCCAGCAGCTTAGATTCAGGATTCTATGGCTACACCTTC.

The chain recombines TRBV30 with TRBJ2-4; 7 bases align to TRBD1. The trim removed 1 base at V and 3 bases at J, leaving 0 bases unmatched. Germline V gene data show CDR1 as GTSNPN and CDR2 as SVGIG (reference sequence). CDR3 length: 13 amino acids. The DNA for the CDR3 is TGTGCCTGGAGTGGGGACAGCAAAAACATTCAGTACTTC. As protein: CAWSGDSKNIQYF.

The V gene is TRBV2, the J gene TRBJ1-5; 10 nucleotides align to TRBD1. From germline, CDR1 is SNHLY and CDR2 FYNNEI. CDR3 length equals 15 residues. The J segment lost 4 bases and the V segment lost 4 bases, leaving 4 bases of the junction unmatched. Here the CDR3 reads CASSAGTGENQPQHF. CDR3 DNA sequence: TGTGCCAGCAGTGCCGGGACAGGGGAAAATCAGCCCCAGCATTTT.

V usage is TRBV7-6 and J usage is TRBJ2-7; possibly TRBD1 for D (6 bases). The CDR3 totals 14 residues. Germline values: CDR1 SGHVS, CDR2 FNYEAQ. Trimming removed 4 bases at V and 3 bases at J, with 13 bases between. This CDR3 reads CASSSFLQGYEQYF. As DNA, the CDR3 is TGTGCCAGCAGCTCCTTTTTACAGGGCTACGAGCAGTACTTC.

The CDR3 nucleotides are TGTGCCAGCAGTTTAAGGGGACAGGGGCACTACGAGCAGTACTTC. Its protein product is CASSLRGQGHYEQYF. This sequence joins TRBV27 and TRBJ2-7; 10 positions match TRBD1. The V segment lost 2 bases and the J segment 3 bases; nucleotides outside the gene matches: 4. Germline CDR1 reads MNHEY; CDR2 reads SMNVEV (reference sequence). The CDR3 is made up of 15 amino acids.

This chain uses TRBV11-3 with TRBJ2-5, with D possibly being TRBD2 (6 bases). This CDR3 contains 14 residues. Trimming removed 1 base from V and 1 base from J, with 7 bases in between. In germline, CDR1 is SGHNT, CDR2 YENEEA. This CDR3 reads CASSLGGLQETQYF. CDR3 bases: TGTGCCAGCAGCTTAGGGGGACTCCAAGAGACCCAGTACTTC.

The CDR3, as DNA: TGTGCCAGCGCGCGCGTGACAGATTCGACAGATACGCAGTATTTT. This translates into CASARVTDSTDTQYF. V usage is TRBV28 and J usage is TRBJ2-3; weak D call: TRBD1 (5 bases). Germline V gene data show CDR1 as MDHEN and CDR2 as SYDVKM. The CDR3 sequence is 15 residues long. With 8 bases removed from V and 3 bases from J, the gap between germline ends came to 18 bases. The full variable domain, in which reference TRBV28 and TRBJ2-3 provide the parts outside the CDR3, is DVKVTQSSRYLVKRTGEKVFLECVQDMDHENMFWYRQDPGLGLRLIYFSYDVKMKEKGDIPEGYSVSREKKERFSLILESASTNQTSMYLCASARVTDSTDTQYFGPGTRLTVL.

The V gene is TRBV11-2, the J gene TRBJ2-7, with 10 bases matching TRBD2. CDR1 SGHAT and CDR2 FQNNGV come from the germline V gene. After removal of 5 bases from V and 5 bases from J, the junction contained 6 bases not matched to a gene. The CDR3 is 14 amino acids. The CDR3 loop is CASSPSGSIHEQYF. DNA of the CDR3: TGTGCCAGCAGCCCTAGCGGGAGTATCCACGAGCAGTACTTC.

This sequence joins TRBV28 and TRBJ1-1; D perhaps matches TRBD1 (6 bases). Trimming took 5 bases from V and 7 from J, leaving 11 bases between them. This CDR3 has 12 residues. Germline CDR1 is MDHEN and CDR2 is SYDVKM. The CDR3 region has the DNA TGTGCCAGCAGTCCGACAGGACTTGAAGCTTTCTTT. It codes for CASSPTGLEAFF. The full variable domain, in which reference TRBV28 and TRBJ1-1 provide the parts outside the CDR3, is DVKVTQSSRYLVKRTGEKVFLECVQDMDHENMFWYRQDPGLGLRLIYFSYDVKMKEKGDIPEGYSVSREKKERFSLILESASTNQTSMYLCASSPTGLEAFFGQGTRLTVV.

The CDR3 region is CASSLAETRGEQYF. CDR3 DNA: TGTGCCAGCAGCTTAGCGGAGACTAGAGGCGAGCAGTACTTC. The chain uses TRBV7-9 and TRBJ2-7; tentative D call: TRBD2 (6 bases). Germline-derived CDR1 and CDR2 are SEHNR and FQNEAQ (reference sequence). Trimming cost V 0 bases and J 6 bases, with 12 bases left between them. The length of the CDR3 is 14 residues.

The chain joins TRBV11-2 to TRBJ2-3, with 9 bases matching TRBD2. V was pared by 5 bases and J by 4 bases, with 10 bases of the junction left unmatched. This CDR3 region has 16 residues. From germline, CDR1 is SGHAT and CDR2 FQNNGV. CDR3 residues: CASSLQGTSFADTQYF. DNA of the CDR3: TGTGCCAGCAGCCTGCAGGGGACTAGCTTTGCAGATACGCAGTATTTT.

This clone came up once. CDR3 in DNA: TGTGCCAGCAGTTTACGACTGAGTCGAGATACGCAGTATTTT. Its translation: CASSLRLSRDTQYF. This sequence joins TRBV6-5 and TRBJ2-3; D is undetermined. Trimming pared 4 bases from V and 5 bases from J, leaving 13 bases between. The CDR3 totals 14 residues. Germline assignment: CDR1 MNHEY and CDR2 SVGAGI.

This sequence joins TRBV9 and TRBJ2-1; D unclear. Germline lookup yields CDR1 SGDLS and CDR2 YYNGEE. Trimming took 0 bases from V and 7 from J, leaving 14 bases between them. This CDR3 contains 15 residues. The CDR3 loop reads CASSVGSLAKNEQFF. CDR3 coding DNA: TGTGCCAGCAGCGTAGGATCGCTCGCGAAGAATGAGCAGTTCTTC.

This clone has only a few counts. CDR3 loop: CAIRSGTGFGDIQYF. The CDR3 DNA reads as TGTGCCATCAGATCCGGGACAGGGTTCGGTGACATTCAGTACTTC. The chain employs TRBV10-3 and TRBJ2-4; 9 bases agree with TRBD1. The V gene's germline CDR1 is ENHRY and CDR2 SYGVKD. The J segment lost 8 bases and the V segment lost 6 bases, leaving 11 bases of the junction unmatched. The CDR3 is made up of 15 amino acids.

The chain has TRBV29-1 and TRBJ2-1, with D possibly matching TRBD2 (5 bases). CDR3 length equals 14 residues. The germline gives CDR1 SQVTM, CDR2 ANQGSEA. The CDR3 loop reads CSGSRPGTYNEQFF. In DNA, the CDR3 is TGCAGTGGCTCAAGGCCGGGAACATACAATGAGCAGTTCTTC.

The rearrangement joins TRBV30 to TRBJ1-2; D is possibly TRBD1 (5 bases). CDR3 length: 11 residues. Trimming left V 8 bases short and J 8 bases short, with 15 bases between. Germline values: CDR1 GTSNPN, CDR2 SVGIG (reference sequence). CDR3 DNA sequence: TGTGCCCACCGGGGGAGAGGGGGCTACACCTTC. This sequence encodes CAHRGRGGYTF.

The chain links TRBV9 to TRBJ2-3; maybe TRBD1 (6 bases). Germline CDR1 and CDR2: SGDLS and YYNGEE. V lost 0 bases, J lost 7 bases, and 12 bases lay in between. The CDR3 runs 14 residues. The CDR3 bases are TGTGCCAGCAGCGTAGCTTTGGGGGCTAATACGCAGTATTTT. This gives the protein CASSVALGANTQYF.

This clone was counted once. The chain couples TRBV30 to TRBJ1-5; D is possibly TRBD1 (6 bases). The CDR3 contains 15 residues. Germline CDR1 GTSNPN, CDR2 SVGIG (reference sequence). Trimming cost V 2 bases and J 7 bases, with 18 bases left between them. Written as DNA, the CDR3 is TGTGCCTGGAGTTTGGGCACAGGGCGCGAGCAGCCCCAGCATTTT. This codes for CAWSLGTGREQPQHF.

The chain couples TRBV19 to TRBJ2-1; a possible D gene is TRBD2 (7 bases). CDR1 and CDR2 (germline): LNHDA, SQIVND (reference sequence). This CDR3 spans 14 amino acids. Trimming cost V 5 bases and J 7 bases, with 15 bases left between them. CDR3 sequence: CASSHWGGQNEQFF. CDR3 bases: TGTGCCAGTAGTCATTGGGGGGGGCAGAATGAGCAGTTCTTC.

CDR3 DNA: TGTGCCAGCAGCCCTCACCGGACTAGCGGGAGGGTAACCGGGGAGCTGTTTTTT. This sequence encodes CASSPHRTSGRVTGELFF. The chain couples TRBV7-8 to TRBJ2-2; 15 bases are shared with TRBD2. Per germline, CDR1 SGHVS and CDR2 FQNEAQ. The J segment lost 5 bases and the V segment lost 5 bases, leaving 9 bases of the junction unmatched. The CDR3 has 18 residues.

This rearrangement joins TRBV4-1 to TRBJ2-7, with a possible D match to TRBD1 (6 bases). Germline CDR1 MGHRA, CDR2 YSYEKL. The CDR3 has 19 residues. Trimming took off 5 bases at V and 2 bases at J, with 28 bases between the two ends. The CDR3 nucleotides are TGCGCCAGCAGCGCCCTTTTGGCAGGGGAATCCCATCCGACCTACGAGCAGTACTTC. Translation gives CASSALLAGESHPTYEQYF.

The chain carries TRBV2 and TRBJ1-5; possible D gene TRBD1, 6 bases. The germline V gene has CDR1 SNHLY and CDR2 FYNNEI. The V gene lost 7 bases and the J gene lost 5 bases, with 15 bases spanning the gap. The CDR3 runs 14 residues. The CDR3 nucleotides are TGTGCCAGCAACCTTGGGACACAATATCAGCCCCAGCATTTT. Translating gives CASNLGTQYQPQHF.

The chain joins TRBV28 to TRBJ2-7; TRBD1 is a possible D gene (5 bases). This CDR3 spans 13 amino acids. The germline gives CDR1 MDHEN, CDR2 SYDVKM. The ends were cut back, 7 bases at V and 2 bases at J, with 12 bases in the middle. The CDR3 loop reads CASKGHGTYEQYF. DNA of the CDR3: TGTGCCAGCAAGGGGCATGGGACCTACGAGCAGTACTTC.

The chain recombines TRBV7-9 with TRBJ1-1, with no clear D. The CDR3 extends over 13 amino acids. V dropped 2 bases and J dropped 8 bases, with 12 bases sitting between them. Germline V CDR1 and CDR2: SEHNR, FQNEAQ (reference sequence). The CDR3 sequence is CASSLSPGGEAFF. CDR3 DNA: TGTGCCAGCAGCTTATCTCCGGGAGGCGAAGCTTTCTTT.

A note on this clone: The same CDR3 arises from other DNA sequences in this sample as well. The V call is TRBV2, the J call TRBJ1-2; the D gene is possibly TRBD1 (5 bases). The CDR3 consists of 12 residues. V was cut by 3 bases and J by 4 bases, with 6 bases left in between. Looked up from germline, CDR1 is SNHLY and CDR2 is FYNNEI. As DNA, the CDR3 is TGTGCCAGCAGTGAGGGGGGCTATGGCTACACCTTC. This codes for CASSEGGYGYTF.

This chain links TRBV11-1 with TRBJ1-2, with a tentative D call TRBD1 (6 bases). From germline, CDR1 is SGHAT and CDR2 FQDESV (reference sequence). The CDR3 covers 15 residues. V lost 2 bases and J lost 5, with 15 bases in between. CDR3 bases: TGTGCCAGCAGCTTAAATACCGGACAGATGTATGGCTACACCTTC. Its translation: CASSLNTGQMYGYTF.